This T cell receptor beta chain stems from a study of cytomegalovirus exposure and HLA in healthy donors (dated by TCRdb to about 2017). Regarding the research as a whole: According to an earlier analysis of 587 of the donors, some 180 million T cells yielded 95 million to 140 million unique TCR beta sequences and about 300 Gb of sequence data. Around 300 gigabases of sequencing data and roughly 90 million unique TCR sequences were included in an early release covering under 650 HLA-typed donors. Among the roughly 400 genotyped donors, around 81% belonged to the genetic ancestry cluster associated with self-reported Caucasian donors. The study was designed to test whether signatures of past pathogen exposure could be identified by cataloging public T cell receptors. The study used immunosequencing to profile the T cell repertoires of 666 subjects and linked those repertoires to cytomegalovirus serostatus. In addition to the first cohort of hundreds of subjects, a separate validation cohort of approximately 130 different subjects was used. To predict cytomegalovirus infection status, the study brought together high-throughput TCR immunosequencing, statistical association of individual TCRs with disease status, and machine learning. A later analysis re-examined previously published TCR beta repertoires from about 670 donors and added high-resolution HLA genotyping to investigate patterns of TCR occurrence. Rather than using new phenotypic data, the later analysis identified candidate immune exposures from TCR beta sequences and from how often those sequences occurred across donors. To decide whether each TCR beta V gene segment behaved as functional or pseudogenic, an earlier analysis of approximately 600 of the donors relied on high-throughput TCR beta sequencing. Alongside the repertoire data, information on donor age, sex, ethnicity and CMV serostatus was compiled. A later genetic analysis took genome-wide SNP genotypes for about three fifths of the 666 donors and used that subset as a discovery cohort. Every repertoire in the discovery cohort had been generated on one and the same sequencing platform. Class I and class II HLA loci were covered by the typing at four-digit resolution. Typing coverage varied by locus: 629-630 donors for A, B, C, DRB1 and DQB1; more than 500 for DQA1; approximately 610 for DPA1; roughly 450 for DPB1. Roughly 5 DR-DQ haplotypes were handled as single units for association and clustering, since linkage in the cohort was strong. Among around 400 genotyped donors of the cohort, an average of roughly 230,000 unique TCR beta nucleotide sequences was sequenced per donor, of which about 19% were non-productive. The research as a whole found: In a later analysis, several top co-occurrence clusters were reported to appear linked to parvovirus B19, influenza, CMV and Epstein-Barr virus. The study gave a list of under 200 TCR beta chains associated with cytomegalovirus. A cluster of highly shared sequence variants was judged likely to represent a technical artifact of the sequencing pipeline. A later analysis associated 15,000 or so TCR beta sequences with specific HLA alleles at a false discovery rate of 0.05. A later genetic analysis reported fewer N-insertions in productive TCRs among donors in an Asian-associated ancestry cluster than the approximately 670-donor mean. In a later analysis, HLA-associated TCR beta chains were found to be more clonally expanded and to have lower generation probabilities than equally common non-associated chains. An association between a missense DCLRE1C variant and V-gene and J-gene trimming of TCR beta chains was found in a later genetic analysis and replicated in an independent cohort. Some IMGT-functional V segments, including TRBV6-2 and TRBV6-3, could not be distinguished by the 87-base-pair reads and were therefore excluded. Sequencing depth was assumed to be roughly uniform across donors in the presence/absence analyses, though that assumption may not hold. The only immune exposure information available for the cohort was CMV serostatus. Assigning TCR associations to individual alleles was difficult when HLA alleles, especially DR and DQ, strongly co-occurred. In a later analysis, the rate of TCR association differed among HLA loci, with DRB1 alleles having the most associated TCRs and HLA-C alleles having the fewest. While some public TCRs were present in many individuals, most TCR sequences turned up only very rarely across donors. It was suggested by the authors that the approach could potentially be generalized to other disease states and immunological phenotypes. Linkage disequilibrium might explain the correlated functional status among segregating V segments, but an unknown experimental factor could not be ruled out. The classifier was reported to diagnose cytomegalovirus status with high specificity and sensitivity in both the original and validation cohorts. In vitro tests confirmed that a few of the cytomegalovirus-associated TCR beta chains recognize cytomegalovirus antigens. Because counts were too low, roughly 16 rarely observed V segments, including chromosome 9 orphons, were excluded from the earlier analysis of several hundred of the donors. A further reported finding was that TCR beta sequences accurately predicted the HLA-A and HLA-B alleles for most subjects in the first cohort. Most CMV-associated TCR beta chains appeared to be HLA-restricted in a later analysis, and the HLA associations seemed to be driven largely by CMV exposure. This cohort had only TCR beta chains sequenced, and the lack of alpha or paired-chain data limited which features could be detected. In an earlier analysis of some 550 of the donors, most TCR beta V segments were observed in productive rearrangements about 87% or about 30% of the time, broadly matching IMGT annotations. HLA typing was unavailable for some donors at each locus, so association tests used only the typed subset.

The cohort was made up of under 800 healthy bone marrow donors. Cohort members were all nominally healthy when sampled, although unrecorded immune exposures were likely present. The donor tested CMV seropositive and was one of the 289 seropositive cohort members. Each donor provided a peripheral blood sample, and peripheral blood mononuclear cells were used for TCR beta sequencing. The Qiagen DNeasy Blood Extraction Kit was used to extract genomic DNA from the blood cell samples. Libraries were prepared through the immunoSEQ multiplex PCR assay. The multiplex PCR relied on a mix of 60 forward primers for TCR Vbeta segments and 13 reverse primers for TCR Jbeta segments. A multiplex PCR assay on genomic DNA amplified the CDR3 region of rearranged TCR beta genes. On the Illumina HiSeq System, the amplified TCR beta libraries were sequenced as 87-base-pair reads. Regarding the original processing steps: A later analysis tallied tens of millions of unique TCR beta chains across the 666 repertoires, and roughly 11 million of those chains were shared by two or more donors. To remove PCR and sequencing errors, raw reads were error-corrected and collapsed into unique sequences using a nearest-neighbor algorithm that merged closely related sequences. Alignment of CDR3 sequences to IMGT reference sequences was used to assign V, D and J gene segments. Each retained sequence needed at least a six-nucleotide match to both a V gene segment and a J gene segment. Rearrangements were classified as productive when the CDR3 lacked stop codons and remained in frame with V and J, and all other rearrangements were classified as non-productive. CDR3 was defined by IMGT convention, running from the second conserved V-encoded cysteine to the conserved J-encoded phenylalanine. The earlier analysis of some 550 of the donors excluded any sequence lacking an unambiguous match to a single V gene segment. An earlier analysis of fewer than 650 of the donors classified V segments as functional when productive rearrangements were above 56.7% and as segregating when the standard deviation between donors was above 5%. A statistical classification framework was built to diagnose cytomegalovirus status from the catalog of TCR beta chain sequences. In a later analysis, TCR nucleotide sequences were compared against IMGT/GENE-DB human TR gene sequences so that V and J genes could be assigned. The TCRdist pipeline was used in a later analysis to assign CDR3 sequences and most-parsimonious VDJ recombination scenarios. In a later analysis, each TCR beta chain was defined by its CDR3 amino acid sequence together with its V-gene family, and reads lacking a unique V-gene family were excluded. A later analysis removed nearly 600 highly shared, low-generation-probability nucleotide sequences to deal with suspected cross-contamination and a sequencing artifact. In a later analysis, a clonal expansion index for each public chain was calculated from normalized within-repertoire ranks of inferred template counts. A later analysis computed generation probabilities with a VDJ recombination model fitted to out-of-frame rearrangements, and checked the results against IGoR. A later analysis scored TCR-TCR, TCR-HLA and TCR-CMV co-occurrence with hypergeometric tests, applying a repertoire-size bias correction to TCR pairs. In a later analysis, false discovery rates were estimated by permuting HLA or CMV assignments 20 times. In a later analysis, co-occurring TCRs were grouped using DBSCAN, with TCRdist sequence similarity added in when clustering inside HLA-allele-positive subsets. For co-occurrence clustering, repertoires with fewer than 30,000 or more than 120,000 public chains were excluded, along with a handful of repertoires with anomalous nucleotide sharing. Sourced from immuneACCESS, this table was stored by TCRdb with only in-frame sequences that have V and J called. A share of the clones is absent; for the studies checked, an unresolved V gene accounts for under half, and the remainder has no known explanation. That table gives V, J and clone size, and the DNA gave D and trimming. This sample lists roughly 180,000 clones; about 85% were detected once. The ten largest clones take up around 4.3% of the sample.

With respect to this clone: Its target antigen remains unknown. This CDR3 fails to terminate in the conserved phenylalanine or tryptophan, so it likely reflects a read error. It is unclear where the CDR3 begins or ends on the DNA, so no DNA is shown, and the CDR3 is as TCRdb lists it.

Both ends counted, the CDR3 spans 13 residues. CDR1 is given as MNHNS and CDR2 as SASEGT, both from the germline V gene. Rearrangement joined TRBV6-1 to TRBJ1-2; TRBD1 is the table's D call, not checked against the DNA. Sequencing was performed on PBMCs. The receptor comes from a woman aged 45-60 years in good health and CMV-seropositive. The CDR3 is CASSEGHRGQGAL.